This T cell receptor (beta chain) is drawn from a study of post-analysis software for immune sequencing data (dated by TCRdb to 2014 to 2015). In terms of the full investigation: Relapsing-remitting, secondary progressive and progressive-relapsing multiple sclerosis were recorded as disease courses, and subtype annotation was lacking for some patients. A subset of samples was prepared in parallel using single-end sample barcoding, then pooled and co-amplified after Illumina adapter ligation. The multiple sclerosis patient repertoires were compared with under 13 previously published healthy control repertoires from donors aged roughly 6 to 27 years. What the authors observed across the whole study: Multiple sclerosis patients had significantly lower normalized Chao1 diversity than controls, a result that suggests substantial peripheral T-cell clonal expansion. The multiple sclerosis patient group was slightly younger than the control group. Roughly 5 TRBV segments, including TRBV5-6, TRBV5-1 and TRBV20-1, were significantly more frequent in patients than controls. Direct clustering with F measure revealed strong co-clustering of samples prepared in the same batch, which led to a batch-effect correction.

The protocol used for the library was PCR. Sequenced using an Illumina HiSeq 2500. Unique molecular identifiers were incorporated into TCR beta cDNA libraries to reduce PCR and sequencing biases. Per 1 to 10 million input T cells, approximately 500,000 cDNA molecules were obtained, such that each molecule approximated one T cell. The patient libraries were prepared and sequenced using the same protocol as the earlier healthy control dataset. Samples belonging to the same batch were prepared together, multiplexed and sequenced on a shared HiSeq lane. The paper's data handling went like this. Raw barcoded reads were processed with MIGEC, discarding single-read molecular identifier groups before consensus assembly and CDR3 extraction. VDJtools was used for post-analysis of the clonotype tables, with diversity normalized by down-sampling every dataset to the smallest sample size. Repertoire overlap clustering matched CDR3 amino acid but not nucleotide sequences to correct batch-related cross-sample contamination. TCRdb cleaned the public reads at Q25 with fastp, built clones with MiXCR and kept in-frame beta chains. For every CDR3 protein sequence, its rows merge into one entry that carries the most common genes and DNA. The V and J calls reflect TCRdb's pipeline rather than the authors' work. Across this sample there are fewer than 850,000 distinct CDR3 sequences, with 25% to 30% seen only once. The top ten clonotypes cover roughly 0.54% of the sample.

The germline V gene (reference sequence) provides CDR1 SGHNT and CDR2 YYREEE. Clipping removes 3 bases from V and 4 bases from J, with 5 as the unmatched junction base count. The CDR3 holds 15 amino acids from the cysteine to the phenylalanine. Only the CDR3 part of the read is kept: 45 bases, read in frame from the first base. This clonotype was picked up a small number of times. The antigen it binds to is not known. There are no base qualities to consult, and no much larger clone falls within one base. TCR beta repertoires were profiled from peripheral blood of about a dozen young patients with multiple sclerosis to demonstrate the VDJtools post-analysis software. The multiple sclerosis patients were children and adolescents between roughly 6 and 17 years of age.

The sequence came from a girl aged 5-17 years with multiple sclerosis. Recombination connected TRBV5-4 to TRBJ2-7, and 12 bases in between align with TRBD2. Source material: blood. The nucleotides are TGTGCCAGCAGCTATGGACTAGCGGGATTATACGAGCAGTACTTC. Its protein is CASSYGLAGLYEQYF.